A selection of T cell receptor beta chains follows, all from one sample in a study of blood T cell dynamics during melanoma immunotherapy. Profiled with immunoSEQ multiplex PCR; TCRdb holds only in-frame clones, not every one. The sample shows around 12,000 clones, approximately 84% of them seen only once. Sequencing was performed on blood, taken from a patient treated with checkpoint blockade. The receptors were gathered from a human donor with melanoma. The CDR3 runs from the conserved cysteine through the conserved F or W. A D gene is named only where the DNA matches it firmly. The listing skips clone size in some rows; elsewhere it reads once, few, many or a size class.

clone_size: .; j_call: TRBJ2-7; d_call: TRBD1; v_call: TRBV5-1; cdr3_nt: TGCGCCAGCAGCGCGAAGGGGACAGGGATCGTTGACGAGCAGTACTTC; cdr3_aa: CASSAKGTGIVDEQYF
clone_size: .; j_call: TRBJ2-5; d_call: TRBD2; v_call: TRBV7-9; cdr3_nt: TGTGCCAGCAGCCGAGGGGGGTACCCAGCGGGGGAAGAGACCCAGTACTTC; cdr3_aa: CASSRGGYPAGEETQYF
clone_size: medium-sized; j_call: TRBJ1-2; d_call: TRBD1; v_call: TRBV5-1; cdr3_nt: TGCGCCAGCAGCTCGGACCGGACAGGTCGAGGCTACACCTTC; cdr3_aa: CASSSDRTGRGYTF
clone_size: .; j_call: TRBJ2-1; d_call: .; v_call: TRBV5-4; cdr3_nt: TGTGCCAGCAGCCACGACGGGTCAAACTGGTCCTACAATGAGCAGTTCTTC; cdr3_aa: CASSHDGSNWSYNEQFF
clone_size: .; j_call: TRBJ2-7; d_call: .; v_call: TRBV19; cdr3_nt: TGTGCCAGTAGTATTGCGGGACAGACCGCCGAGCAGTACTTC; cdr3_aa: CASSIAGQTAEQYF
clone_size: .; j_call: TRBJ1-5; d_call: .; v_call: TRBV6-1; cdr3_nt: TGTGCCAGCAGTGAGGTGGGCGGGTATCAGCCCCAGCATTTT; cdr3_aa: CASSEVGGYQPQHF
clone_size: .; j_call: TRBJ1-2; d_call: .; v_call: TRBV5-6; cdr3_nt: TGTGCCAGCAGCTTGGAGCAACAGATCTATGGCTACACCTTC; cdr3_aa: CASSLEQQIYGYTF
clone_size: .; j_call: TRBJ1-1; d_call: .; v_call: TRBV5-1; cdr3_nt: TGCGCCAGCAGACGGGAACGAGGGGACACTGAAGCTTTCTTT; cdr3_aa: CASRRERGDTEAFF
clone_size: few; j_call: TRBJ2-3; d_call: TRBD2; v_call: TRBV4-3; cdr3_nt: TGCGCCAGCAGCCAGGCGACCGGGACTAGCGGCGATACGCAGTATTTT; cdr3_aa: CASSQATGTSGDTQYF
clone_size: .; j_call: TRBJ1-6; d_call: TRBD1; v_call: TRBV5-1; cdr3_nt: TGCGCCAGCCAGGGGAGGACAGGGACGAATTCACCCCTCCACTTT; cdr3_aa: CASQGRTGTNSPLHF
clone_size: .; j_call: TRBJ2-3; d_call: .; v_call: TRBV29-1; cdr3_nt: TGCAGCGTTGAAATGACAGATACGCAGTATTTT; cdr3_aa: CSVEMTDTQYF
clone_size: once; j_call: TRBJ2-1; d_call: TRBD1; v_call: TRBV19; cdr3_nt: TGTGCCAGTAGTATGGAGGGACAGGGAAACAATGAGCAGTTCTTC; cdr3_aa: CASSMEGQGNNEQFF
clone_size: .; j_call: TRBJ2-1; d_call: TRBD1; v_call: TRBV5-1; cdr3_nt: TGCGCCAGCAGCTTGGAGGGGGCGCTTGTAAATGAGCAGTTCTTC; cdr3_aa: CASSLEGALVNEQFF
clone_size: once; j_call: TRBJ1-1; d_call: TRBD1; v_call: TRBV5-1; cdr3_nt: TGCGCCAGCAGCACCTGGACAGGGCCTTACATGAACACTGAAGCTTTCTTT; cdr3_aa: CASSTWTGPYMNTEAFF
clone_size: once; j_call: TRBJ1-5; d_call: .; v_call: TRBV28; cdr3_nt: TGTGCCAGCAGCTCGCCGGGCCTAAGACATCAGCCCCAGCATTTT; cdr3_aa: CASSSPGLRHQPQHF
clone_size: .; j_call: TRBJ2-5; d_call: .; v_call: TRBV28; cdr3_nt: TGTGCCAGCAGTTTACAACTTTGGGAGACCCAGTACTTC; cdr3_aa: CASSLQLWETQYF
clone_size: .; j_call: TRBJ2-5; d_call: TRBD1; v_call: TRBV28; cdr3_nt: TGTGCCAGCAGTACGGGACAGAGAGAGACCCAGTACTTC; cdr3_aa: CASSTGQRETQYF
clone_size: few; j_call: TRBJ2-1; d_call: .; v_call: TRBV29-1; cdr3_nt: TGCAGCGTTGCGGGAAGCAAAGAGCAGTTCTTC; cdr3_aa: CSVAGSKEQFF
clone_size: once; j_call: TRBJ2-7; d_call: TRBD1; v_call: TRBV27; cdr3_nt: TGTGCCAGCAGTCCGAGACAGGGTACAAGGAACGAGCAGTACTTC; cdr3_aa: CASSPRQGTRNEQYF
clone_size: .; j_call: TRBJ1-4; d_call: .; v_call: TRBV18; cdr3_nt: TGTGCCAGCTCACGGTCGTCGGCTAATGAAAAACTGTTTTTT; cdr3_aa: CASSRSSANEKLFF
clone_size: .; j_call: TRBJ2-7; d_call: TRBD2; v_call: TRBV6-5; cdr3_nt: TGTGCCAGCAGTTACGAAGCGGGGGTTTCCTACGAGCAGTACTTC; cdr3_aa: CASSYEAGVSYEQYF
clone_size: .; j_call: TRBJ2-7; d_call: TRBD1; v_call: TRBV9; cdr3_nt: TGTGCCAGCAGCGTAGACGGGACAGTTTACGAGCAGTACTTC; cdr3_aa: CASSVDGTVYEQYF
clone_size: .; j_call: TRBJ2-6; d_call: .; v_call: TRBV5-5; cdr3_nt: TGTGCCAGCAGCGCTGCGTTCAAGACGGGGGCCAACGTCCTGACTTTC; cdr3_aa: CASSAAFKTGANVLTF
clone_size: .; j_call: TRBJ1-5; d_call: .; v_call: TRBV7-8; cdr3_nt: TGTGCCAGCAGCGCCAGGTGGTGGGACCTTTCGCCCCAGCATTTT; cdr3_aa: CASSARWWDLSPQHF
clone_size: .; j_call: TRBJ2-1; d_call: .; v_call: TRBV7-2; cdr3_nt: TGTGCCAGCAGCTTACGAGGAGCGGGCTACAATGAGCAGTTCTTC; cdr3_aa: CASSLRGAGYNEQFF
clone_size: .; j_call: TRBJ1-4; d_call: .; v_call: TRBV10-2; cdr3_nt: TGCGCCAGCAGTGATCTAAGAGATTCAGGGGAAAAACTGTTTTTT; cdr3_aa: CASSDLRDSGEKLFF
clone_size: .; j_call: TRBJ2-3; d_call: .; v_call: TRBV19; cdr3_nt: TGTGCCAGTAGGGCCCGGGGGAGCCCGACAGATACGCAGTATTTT; cdr3_aa: CASRARGSPTDTQYF
clone_size: .; j_call: TRBJ2-3; d_call: TRBD2; v_call: TRBV10-3; cdr3_nt: TGTGCCATCAGGGCCGGGACTAGCGGGATCGTCCGCACAGATACGCAGTATTTT; cdr3_aa: CAIRAGTSGIVRTDTQYF
clone_size: .; j_call: TRBJ1-1; d_call: .; v_call: TRBV28; cdr3_nt: TGTGCCAGCCCCCTTCCTGTTGAGGCTTTCTTT; cdr3_aa: CASPLPVEAFF
clone_size: .; j_call: TRBJ2-3; d_call: .; v_call: TRBV11-2; cdr3_nt: TGTGCCAGCAGCTTAGAAGGGAGCACAGATACGCAGTATTTT; cdr3_aa: CASSLEGSTDTQYF
clone_size: .; j_call: TRBJ1-5; d_call: .; v_call: TRBV21-1; cdr3_nt: TGTGCCAGCAGCAAAGAGGGGCAGCCCCAGCATTTT; cdr3_aa: CASSKEGQPQHF
clone_size: .; j_call: TRBJ2-3; d_call: TRBD2; v_call: TRBV9; cdr3_nt: TGTGCCAGCAGCGCGGGGACTAGCGGGAACACAGATACGCAGTATTTT; cdr3_aa: CASSAGTSGNTDTQYF
clone_size: .; j_call: TRBJ1-2; d_call: TRBD1; v_call: TRBV6-1; cdr3_nt: TGTGCCAGCAGTAGAGGGGGCGGCTATGGCTACACCTTC; cdr3_aa: CASSRGGGYGYTF
clone_size: .; j_call: TRBJ1-2; d_call: TRBD1; v_call: TRBV6-1; cdr3_nt: TGTGCCAGCGGCGACAGGGGGCGCGCCATGGGCTACACCTTC; cdr3_aa: CASGDRGRAMGYTF
clone_size: .; j_call: TRBJ2-1; d_call: .; v_call: TRBV29-1; cdr3_nt: TGCAGCGTTGAATCCGCAGCGCCTGAGCAGTTCTTC; cdr3_aa: CSVESAAPEQFF
clone_size: .; j_call: TRBJ2-7; d_call: TRBD2; v_call: TRBV11-2; cdr3_nt: TGTGCCAGCAGCTTACAAGGACTAGCGGGGGGCGAGCAGTACTTC; cdr3_aa: CASSLQGLAGGEQYF
clone_size: .; j_call: TRBJ1-2; d_call: .; v_call: TRBV4-2; cdr3_nt: TGTGCCAGCAGCAGTGGTGGGGGGCACACTATGGGCTACACCTTC; cdr3_aa: CASSSGGGHTMGYTF
clone_size: .; j_call: TRBJ2-2; d_call: TRBD2; v_call: TRBV4-1; cdr3_nt: TGCGCCAGCAGCCAATTAGCGGGGGGGCCGATCGGGGAGCTGTTTTTT; cdr3_aa: CASSQLAGGPIGELFF
clone_size: once; j_call: TRBJ2-7; d_call: .; v_call: TRBV30; cdr3_nt: TGTGCCTGGACGCCGAACTCCTACGAGCAGTACTTC; cdr3_aa: CAWTPNSYEQYF
clone_size: .; j_call: TRBJ2-7; d_call: .; v_call: TRBV5-4; cdr3_nt: TGTGCCAGCAGCCCTCCTGAGGACCGCACCAAGCAGTACTTC; cdr3_aa: CASSPPEDRTKQYF
clone_size: .; j_call: TRBJ1-1; d_call: .; v_call: TRBV4-1; cdr3_nt: TGCGCCAGCAGCCAAGGGACGGACCCACCCATGAACACTGAAGCTTTCTTT; cdr3_aa: CASSQGTDPPMNTEAFF
clone_size: .; j_call: TRBJ1-5; d_call: TRBD1; v_call: TRBV19; cdr3_nt: TGTGCCAGTACCCCGGGACAGGGCAATCAGCCCCAGCATTTT; cdr3_aa: CASTPGQGNQPQHF
clone_size: .; j_call: TRBJ1-5; d_call: .; v_call: TRBV18; cdr3_nt: TGTGCCAGCTCACCGGACAGAACCTATAGCAATCAGCCCCAGCATTTT; cdr3_aa: CASSPDRTYSNQPQHF
clone_size: .; j_call: TRBJ1-4; d_call: .; v_call: TRBV2; cdr3_nt: TGTGCCAGCACCACAGAGGGAGGGTTAGTGGAAAAACTGTTTTTT; cdr3_aa: CASTTEGGLVEKLFF
clone_size: .; j_call: TRBJ2-7; d_call: .; v_call: TRBV11-2; cdr3_nt: TGTGCCAGCAGCTCGGGGGGGAACAGGGGTTCGGTGAACGAGCAGTACTTC; cdr3_aa: CASSSGGNRGSVNEQYF
clone_size: .; j_call: TRBJ1-1; d_call: TRBD1; v_call: TRBV11-2; cdr3_nt: TGTGCCAGCAGCTACCCCCGGACAGGGGAATTGAACACTGAAGCTTTCTTT; cdr3_aa: CASSYPRTGELNTEAFF
clone_size: .; j_call: TRBJ2-7; d_call: .; v_call: TRBV7-3; cdr3_nt: TGTGCCAGCAGCTTCAGTCAGGGCTACGAGCAGTACTTC; cdr3_aa: CASSFSQGYEQYF
clone_size: .; j_call: TRBJ2-5; d_call: .; v_call: TRBV4-1; cdr3_nt: TGCGCCAGCAGCCAAGGTATGGGGACACAAGAGACCCAGTACTTC; cdr3_aa: CASSQGMGTQETQYF
clone_size: .; j_call: TRBJ2-7; d_call: .; v_call: TRBV10-1; cdr3_nt: TGCGCCAGCAGTGGGGGGGACAGTTACGAGCAGTACTTC; cdr3_aa: CASSGGDSYEQYF
clone_size: .; j_call: TRBJ2-1; d_call: .; v_call: TRBV9; cdr3_nt: TGTGCCAGCAGCCCAAGACAGGTGGTCTACAATGAGCAGTTCTTC; cdr3_aa: CASSPRQVVYNEQFF
clone_size: .; j_call: TRBJ1-1; d_call: TRBD1; v_call: TRBV4-2; cdr3_nt: TGTGCCAGCAGCCCCGATGCAGGGGGGTCGGGCACTGAAGCTTTCTTT; cdr3_aa: CASSPDAGGSGTEAFF
clone_size: .; j_call: TRBJ2-7; d_call: .; v_call: TRBV19; cdr3_nt: TGTGCCAGTAGTATATTGCGGGGAGTCACCTACGAGCAGTACTTC; cdr3_aa: CASSILRGVTYEQYF
clone_size: .; j_call: TRBJ1-6; d_call: .; v_call: TRBV9; cdr3_nt: TGTGCCAGCAGCGTAGAAAGGGGAGGATCACCCCTCCACTTT; cdr3_aa: CASSVERGGSPLHF
clone_size: .; j_call: TRBJ2-1; d_call: TRBD2; v_call: TRBV29-1; cdr3_nt: TGCAGCGCCTCGGGACTAGCGGGGTCGCCCGGGCCTGGGTCCTACAATGAGCAGTTCTTC; cdr3_aa: CSASGLAGSPGPGSYNEQFF
clone_size: .; j_call: TRBJ1-5; d_call: .; v_call: TRBV19; cdr3_nt: TGTGCCAGTAGTACGCCGAGAAACAGGGTCAATCAGCCCCAGCATTTT; cdr3_aa: CASSTPRNRVNQPQHF
clone_size: once; j_call: TRBJ2-4; d_call: .; v_call: TRBV12-5; cdr3_nt: TGTGCTAGTGGTTTGGTAGGCTCTAGGGGGGAAGCCAAAAACATTCAGTACTTC; cdr3_aa: CASGLVGSRGEAKNIQYF